The rows below give T cell receptor beta chains drawn from one sample of a study of response to subunit inactivated influenza vaccine. MiXCR, run by TCRdb on the RT-PCR reads, gives a single entry per CDR3 protein. Among roughly 550,000 distinct CDR3 sequences, around 21% were seen once, and the ten largest hold 2.5% to 3%. The sample was also reused in another study, on T cells expressing NK-cell markers.

This material consisted of CD4+ T cells sorted from PBMCs, taken roughly 12 days after vaccination. The receptors shown here come from a man aged 45-60 years who received an inactivated influenza vaccine. The CDR3 runs from the conserved cysteine through the conserved F or W. D genes are given only for firm matches. Rows give clone size only sometimes, using once, few, many, or a class for an expanded clone.

clone_size: NA
d_call: NA
j_call: TRBJ2-2
v_call: TRBV12-3/TRBV12-4
cdr3_nt: TGTGCCAGCAGCCGAGGCACCGGGGAGCTGATTTTT
cdr3_aa: CASSRGTGELIF

clone_size: few
d_call: NA
j_call: TRBJ2-1
v_call: TRBV18
cdr3_nt: TGTGCCAGCTCACCACCGGTAAGGGATGAGCAGTTCTTC
cdr3_aa: CASSPPVRDEQFF

clone_size: NA
d_call: NA
j_call: TRBJ1-5
v_call: TRBV20-1
cdr3_nt: TGCAGTGCTAGAGATCTGGGAGTAGGTCAGCCCCAGCATTTT
cdr3_aa: CSARDLGVGQPQHF

clone_size: NA
d_call: TRBD2
j_call: TRBJ2-7
v_call: TRBV6-1
cdr3_nt: TGTGCCAGCAAGCGGGAGGGTTGGACCTACGAGCAGTACTTC
cdr3_aa: CASKREGWTYEQYF

clone_size: many
d_call: NA
j_call: TRBJ2-7
v_call: TRBV7-8
cdr3_nt: TGTGCCAGCAGCTTAGAGAACTTTGGGACGGACCTTTACGAGCAGTACTTC
cdr3_aa: CASSLENFGTDLYEQYF

clone_size: few
d_call: TRBD2
j_call: TRBJ2-7
v_call: TRBV4-2
cdr3_nt: TGTGCCAGCAGCCAAGGCCTAGCGGGGGCCGAGCAGTACTTC
cdr3_aa: CASSQGLAGAEQYF

clone_size: few
d_call: NA
j_call: TRBJ2-5
v_call: TRBV7-2
cdr3_nt: TGTGCCAGCAGCTTACAGGGGAATTGGGAGACCCAGTACTTC
cdr3_aa: CASSLQGNWETQYF

clone_size: NA
d_call: TRBD1
j_call: TRBJ1-1
v_call: TRBV30
cdr3_nt: TGTGCCTGGAGTATCGGGACAGCCAGAACTGAAGCTTTCTTT
cdr3_aa: CAWSIGTARTEAFF

clone_size: NA
d_call: NA
j_call: TRBJ2-1
v_call: TRBV20-1
cdr3_nt: TGCAGTGCTAGAGATGGCGGAGGGAGGACCTACAATGAGCAGTTCTTC
cdr3_aa: CSARDGGGRTYNEQFF

clone_size: NA
d_call: NA
j_call: TRBJ2-7
v_call: TRBV12-3/TRBV12-4
cdr3_nt: TGTGCCAGCAGGACAGCAGGGTCCTACGAGCAGTACTTC
cdr3_aa: CASRTAGSYEQYF

clone_size: NA
d_call: TRBD1
j_call: TRBJ2-7
v_call: TRBV5-1
cdr3_nt: TGCGCCAGCAGCAAGGACAGGGGGGACTCCTACGAGCAGTACTTC
cdr3_aa: CASSKDRGDSYEQYF

clone_size: NA
d_call: NA
j_call: TRBJ1-4
v_call: TRBV6-1
cdr3_nt: TGTGCCAGCAGAACGGGACACCAAAATGAAAAACTGTTTTTT
cdr3_aa: CASRTGHQNEKLFF

clone_size: few
d_call: NA
j_call: TRBJ2-4
v_call: TRBV21-1
cdr3_nt: TGTGCCAGCAGCGCGAGCGGGACAGGAGTTTATTTAGCCAAAAACATTCAGTACTTC
cdr3_aa: CASSASGTGVYLAKNIQYF

clone_size: NA
d_call: NA
j_call: TRBJ1-1
v_call: TRBV3-1
cdr3_nt: TGTGCCAGCAGCCCGGTGGGACACATGAACACTGAAGCTTTCTTT
cdr3_aa: CASSPVGHMNTEAFF

clone_size: NA
d_call: TRBD2
j_call: TRBJ2-7
v_call: TRBV20-1
cdr3_nt: TGCAGTGCTACTGGGGGGGGATTGGAGCAGTACTTC
cdr3_aa: CSATGGGLEQYF

clone_size: NA
d_call: NA
j_call: TRBJ2-1
v_call: TRBV7-2
cdr3_nt: TGTGCCAGCAGCCCTACGGGGGGGACAGTTTACAATGAGCAGTTCTTC
cdr3_aa: CASSPTGGTVYNEQFF

clone_size: few
d_call: TRBD2
j_call: TRBJ2-7
v_call: TRBV18
cdr3_nt: TGTGCCAGCTCACGACCGGGACTAGCGGGAGGGGAGCAGTACTTC
cdr3_aa: CASSRPGLAGGEQYF

clone_size: few
d_call: NA
j_call: TRBJ2-1
v_call: TRBV11-2
cdr3_nt: TGTGCCAGCAGCACACTAGTTTATGAGCAGTTCTTC
cdr3_aa: CASSTLVYEQFF

clone_size: NA
d_call: NA
j_call: TRBJ2-1
v_call: TRBV11-3
cdr3_nt: TGTGCCAGCAGCTTATCCCGGGTGACGGTCGATGAGCAGTTCTTC
cdr3_aa: CASSLSRVTVDEQFF

clone_size: few
d_call: TRBD2
j_call: TRBJ2-1
v_call: TRBV7-3
cdr3_nt: TGTGCCAGCAGCTTGGGACTAGCGGGGAATGAGCAGTTCTTC
cdr3_aa: CASSLGLAGNEQFF

clone_size: few
d_call: NA
j_call: TRBJ2-2
v_call: TRBV6-1
cdr3_nt: TGTGCCAGCACCCCGGCAGGTGAAGCGAACACCGGGGAGCTGTTTTTT
cdr3_aa: CASTPAGEANTGELFF

clone_size: few
d_call: NA
j_call: TRBJ2-1
v_call: TRBV2
cdr3_nt: TGTGCCAGCAGTGAAGGGGGAGTGATGGGCAATGAGCAGTTCTTC
cdr3_aa: CASSEGGVMGNEQFF

clone_size: few
d_call: TRBD2
j_call: TRBJ2-5
v_call: TRBV5-1
cdr3_nt: TGCGCCAGCAGCTTGGATGGGGTTGGCGGGAGCCAGTACTTC
cdr3_aa: CASSLDGVGGSQYF

clone_size: few
d_call: NA
j_call: TRBJ1-2
v_call: TRBV20-1
cdr3_nt: TGCAGTGCTAGCGGAGGGATATATGGCTACACCTTC
cdr3_aa: CSASGGIYGYTF

clone_size: few
d_call: TRBD2
j_call: TRBJ2-2
v_call: TRBV3-1
cdr3_nt: TGTGCCAGCAGCCACACCCCAGCGGGGGGGACATCAGTAGGGGAGCTGTTTTTT
cdr3_aa: CASSHTPAGGTSVGELFF

clone_size: few
d_call: NA
j_call: TRBJ2-3
v_call: TRBV12-3/TRBV12-4
cdr3_nt: TGTGCCAGCAGTTTGGGCGCCACAACCGGGACGCAGTATTTT
cdr3_aa: CASSLGATTGTQYF

clone_size: few
d_call: NA
j_call: TRBJ2-5
v_call: TRBV19
cdr3_nt: TGTGCCAGTAGCCGGTTCCAAGAGACCCAGTACTTC
cdr3_aa: CASSRFQETQYF

clone_size: NA
d_call: NA
j_call: TRBJ1-1
v_call: TRBV5-1
cdr3_nt: TGCGCCAGCAGCTTTCAGAACACTGAAGCTTTCTTT
cdr3_aa: CASSFQNTEAFF

clone_size: many
d_call: NA
j_call: TRBJ1-3
v_call: TRBV3-1
cdr3_nt: TGTGCCAGCAGCCAAGGACGGGGGGCTGGAAACACCATATATTTT
cdr3_aa: CASSQGRGAGNTIYF

clone_size: many
d_call: NA
j_call: TRBJ2-1
v_call: TRBV7-2
cdr3_nt: TGTGCCAGCAGCTTAGCCCCTGGACCGGGGAGTGAGCAGTTCTTC
cdr3_aa: CASSLAPGPGSEQFF

clone_size: NA
d_call: TRBD1
j_call: TRBJ2-7
v_call: TRBV4-3
cdr3_nt: TGCGCCAGCAGCCAACTCTACAGGGGGCCATCCTACGAGCAGTACTTC
cdr3_aa: CASSQLYRGPSYEQYF

clone_size: few
d_call: NA
j_call: TRBJ1-6
v_call: TRBV6-1
cdr3_nt: TGTGCCAGCAGTCGCGCTTTTGGCTATAATTCACCCCTCCACTTT
cdr3_aa: CASSRAFGYNSPLHF